The 4 T cell receptor beta chains given below trace back to one sample, sequenced in a study of blood T cells in healthy people across ages. Primers used in a second PCR of roughly 7 to 11 cycles were a sample-barcoded 5' primer and a J-beta primer mix. TCRdb ran MiXCR on the 5' RACE reads and lists one entry per CDR3 protein. Of hundreds of thousands of distinct CDR3 sequences listed, 30% to 45% are singletons. Sequencing used blood. The origin of the receptors is a man in his late teens or twenties in good health.

The chain combines TRBV20-1 with TRBJ2-2; 9 bases are a match to TRBD1. CDR1 and CDR2 from the germline V gene are DFQATT and SNEGSKA (reference sequence). The CDR3 has 16 amino acids. The trim removed 4 bases at V and 4 bases at J, leaving 10 bases unmatched. DNA for the CDR3: TGCAGTGCTACAGGAGGGGACAGGGCGCTCACCGGGGAGCTGTTTTTT. It specifies CSATGGDRALTGELFF.

This clonotype has a handful of counts. This chain connects TRBV2 to TRBJ2-1; possible D gene TRBD2, 5 bases. CDR1 is SNHLY and CDR2 is FYNNEI in the germline V gene. The V and J ends lost 4 bases and 2 bases respectively, with 18 bases between them. The CDR3 covers 17 residues. In nucleotides, the CDR3 is TGTGCCAGCAGTGTTGATCCGGGGTCAGGTGCCTACAATGAGCAGTTCTTC. This codes for CASSVDPGSGAYNEQFF.

This clonotype was counted a few times. The chain employs TRBV7-9 and TRBJ1-4, with D possibly TRBD1 on 5 matching bases. This CDR3 contains 15 residues. Looked up from germline, CDR1 is SEHNR and CDR2 is FQNEAQ (reference sequence). The V gene lost 1 base and the J gene lost 10 bases, with 16 bases spanning the gap. The CDR3 DNA sequence: TGTGCCAGCAGCTTAGGAGTAGGGGATCTACCAAAACTGTTTTTT. It translates to CASSLGVGDLPKLFF. Full variable domain (remainder filled in from reference TRBV7-9 and TRBJ1-4): DTGVSQNPRHKITKRGQNVTFRCDPISEHNRLYWYRQTLGQGPEFLTYFQNEAQLEKSRLLSDRFSAERPKGSFSTLEIQRTEQGDSAMYLCASSLGVGDLPKLFFGSGTQLSVL.

This clonotype was recorded at least ten times. The chain links TRBV7-2 to TRBJ2-7; no definite D call. V shed 2 bases and J shed 1 base, with 6 bases lying between them. The CDR3 extends over 13 amino acids. The germline gives CDR1 SGHTA, CDR2 FQGNSA. The CDR3 reads CASSLSQSYEQYF. The CDR3 DNA sequence: TGTGCCAGCAGCTTATCACAGTCCTACGAGCAGTACTTC. Full variable domain (rest looked up from reference TRBV7-2 and TRBJ2-7): GAGVSQSPSNKVTEKGKDVELRCDPISGHTALYWYRQSLGQGLEFLIYFQGNSAPDKSGLPSDRFSAERTGGSVSTLTIQRTQQEDSAVYLCASSLSQSYEQYFGPGTRLTVT.